The 32 T cell receptor beta chains given below trace back to one sample, sequenced in a study of shared clonotypes between healthy human individuals (TCRdb year 2020). Receptor libraries were prepared by the immunoSEQ multiplex PCR assay. The clones in this table, taken by TCRdb from immuneACCESS, are in-frame only. Not every clone is retained; where verified, under half of the shortfall comes from an unresolved V gene, and the cause of the rest is unknown. Here the sample has about 2 million clones; about 95% occur a single time. The ten top clones hold 0.85% to 1.2% of the sample. For the CD8 naive samples, CD45RO-negative cells were positively selected for CCR7, yielding a CD45RA+CCR7+ population from which TemRA cells were excluded. Sequencing input: naive CD8+ T cells sorted from blood. This specimen's cell subset or site label, per the study, means: CD45RA+CCR7+. Every receptor here comes from a man between 18 and 35 years old in good health.

J is TRBJ2-2 and V is TRBV6-5; no clear D gene. V lost 2 bases and J 5 bases, leaving 6 bases between the germline ends. The CDR3 extends over 13 amino acids. CDR1 MNHEY and CDR2 SVGAGI come from the germline V gene. In DNA form, the CDR3 reads TGTGCCAGCAGTTACCACTCAACCGGGGAGCTGTTTTTT. It specifies CASSYHSTGELFF.

This clone showed up just once. The chain links TRBV7-9 to TRBJ2-1; 7 positions match TRBD1. Trimming cost V 5 bases and J 2 bases; bases outside gene matches: 9. CDR1 is SEHNR and CDR2 is FQNEAQ in the germline V gene (reference sequence). The CDR3 is made up of 16 amino acids. The DNA for the CDR3 is TGTGCCAGCAGCGACCTCCTGGACAGGACCTACAATGAGCAGTTCTTC. Translation: CASSDLLDRTYNEQFF.

This clone was seen a single time. This chain joins TRBV29-1 and TRBJ2-7; 10 bases are a match to TRBD1. The junction had 6 bases not matched to a gene; V was cut back by 1 base and J by 3 bases. Germline assignment: CDR1 SQVTM and CDR2 ANQGSEA. The CDR3 sequence is 15 residues long. CDR3 coding DNA: TGCAGCGTTGAAGCCACCGGGACAGGGGACTACGAGCAGTACTTC. Amino acids: CSVEATGTGDYEQYF.

The rearrangement joins TRBV6-1 to TRBJ2-5; D possibly corresponds to TRBD2 (5 bases). Germline V gene sequence: CDR1 MNHNS, CDR2 SASEGT. Trimming left V 10 bases short and J 2 bases short, with 20 bases between. The CDR3 covers 15 residues. CDR3 nucleotides: TGTGCCATAAGCAATCCCCCGTCGGGACAAGAGACCCAGTACTTC. Translated, it gives CAISNPPSGQETQYF.

CDR3 residues: CASSQIRSTSGNTIYF. CDR3 coding DNA: TGCGCCAGCAGCCAGATTAGGTCAACCTCTGGAAACACCATATATTTT. This sequence joins TRBV4-1 and TRBJ1-3; D is undetermined. The V end lost 3 bases, the J end lost 0 bases, and 12 bases lay between the germline ends. In germline, CDR1 is MGHRA, CDR2 YSYEKL. The CDR3 loop spans 16 amino acids.

The chain couples TRBV2 to TRBJ1-5; 7 nucleotides match TRBD1. Losses at the gene ends were 3 bases for V and 3 bases for J; bases not matched to a gene: 5. The CDR3 totals 15 residues. Looked up from germline, CDR1 is SNHLY and CDR2 is FYNNEI. The CDR3 is CASSDQGQFNQPQHF. For the CDR3, the DNA is TGTGCCAGCAGTGACCAGGGACAGTTCAATCAGCCCCAGCATTTT.

The chain couples TRBV28 to TRBJ1-1; tentatively, D is TRBD1 (6 bases). With 4 bases removed from V and 4 bases from J, the gap between germline ends came to 19 bases. Germline lookup yields CDR1 MDHEN and CDR2 SYDVKM. CDR3 length equals 16 residues. In DNA form, the CDR3 reads TGTGCCAGCAGTTCCTTTTTCCGGGGGGCCAGCACTGAAGCTTTCTTT. It yields the protein CASSSFFRGASTEAFF.

Comments on this clone: Other DNA sequences within the sample encode an identical CDR3. The rearrangement uses TRBV10-3 and TRBJ2-7, with D perhaps matching TRBD1 (5 bases). Germline CDR1 is ENHRY and CDR2 is SYGVKD. The CDR3 totals 13 residues. V was cut by 0 bases and J by 2 bases, with 5 bases left in between. In nucleotides, the CDR3 is TGTGCCATCAGTGAGTCGACAGCCTACGAGCAGTACTTC. This codes for CAISESTAYEQYF.

The V call is TRBV11-2, the J call TRBJ2-7, with D perhaps matching TRBD1 (6 bases). CDR1 is SGHAT, CDR2 FQNNGV, per germline. The V end was cut by 3 bases, the J end by 4 bases, with 13 bases between. CDR3 size: 14 residues. The CDR3 spells CASSFSTGQYEQYF. Here the CDR3 DNA reads TGTGCCAGCAGCTTTAGTACTGGACAGTACGAGCAGTACTTC.

This clone was observed a single time. The V and J genes are TRBV6-6 and TRBJ2-5, with 7 bases identical to TRBD1. V lost 6 bases and J lost 9; bases outside the gene matches: 16. Germline V CDR1 and CDR2: MNHNY, SVGAGI (reference sequence). The CDR3 covers 15 residues. The CDR3 nucleotides are TGTGCCAGCAGACCACTAGGGGGCACCTCCACGGCCCAGTACTTC. Its protein is CASRPLGGTSTAQYF.

A single count supports this clone. V gene TRBV5-4 combines with J gene TRBJ1-1; D is unresolved. CDR1 is SGHNT and CDR2 is YYREEE in the germline V gene (reference sequence). The CDR3 is 16 amino acids. Trimming took off 0 bases at V and 0 bases at J, with 12 bases between the two ends. The CDR3 loop is CASSLGSAGMNTEAFF. CDR3 in DNA: TGTGCCAGCAGCTTGGGGTCCGCCGGAATGAACACTGAAGCTTTCTTT.

As DNA, the CDR3 is TGTGCCAGCAGTCCGAACGGACCCTTCTACGAGCAGTACTTC. Residues: CASSPNGPFYEQYF. J is TRBJ2-7 and V is TRBV27; no reliable D call. The CDR3 has 14 amino acids. CDR1 is MNHEY and CDR2 is SMNVEV in the germline V gene (reference sequence). V lost 5 bases, J lost 3 bases, and 14 bases lay in between.

The chain recombines TRBV6-5 with TRBJ2-3; maybe TRBD2 (6 bases). CDR1 and CDR2 from the germline V gene are MNHEY and SVGAGI. There are 13 residues in the CDR3. V was shortened by 6 bases and J by 4 bases, with 11 bases between the two germline ends. This CDR3 is CASSWGGADTQYF. The CDR3 coding sequence is TGTGCCAGCAGCTGGGGAGGTGCAGATACGCAGTATTTT.

This chain uses TRBV2 with TRBJ2-7, with D possibly TRBD1 on 6 matching bases. The CDR3 loop spans 13 amino acids. CDR1 and CDR2 (germline): SNHLY, FYNNEI. V was cut by 3 bases and J by 4 bases, with 10 bases left in between. The chain's CDR3 is CASSDGTTYEQYF. The CDR3, as DNA: TGTGCCAGCAGTGATGGGACAACTTACGAGCAGTACTTC.

The V and J genes are TRBV29-1 and TRBJ2-7, with D perhaps TRBD1 (6 bases). V was clipped by 4 bases and J by 1 base, with 20 bases between them. CDR1 and CDR2 (germline): SQVTM, ANQGSEA. This CDR3 is 16 amino acids long. For the CDR3, the DNA is TGCAGCGTTGGGGGGCTGGGTCAGTTTAAATCCTACGAGCAGTACTTC. Its translation is CSVGGLGQFKSYEQYF.

This chain joins TRBV6-4 and TRBJ2-1; tentatively, D is TRBD1 or TRBD2 (5 bases each). Germline V gives CDR1 MRHNA, CDR2 SNTAGT. The CDR3 is made up of 16 amino acids. V was trimmed by 6 bases and J by 7 bases, leaving 22 bases between them. Here the CDR3 reads CASSALHTGTGNEQFF. CDR3 coding DNA: TGTGCCAGCAGCGCCCTACACACCGGGACGGGTAATGAGCAGTTCTTC.

The chain recombines TRBV13 with TRBJ2-3, with 9 bases aligning to TRBD2. Trimming removed 6 bases from V and 2 bases from J; junction bases left unmatched: 6. CDR3 length equals 15 residues. In germline, CDR1 is PRHDT, CDR2 FYEKMQ (reference sequence). The CDR3 is CASSPIAGDTDTQYF. The CDR3, as DNA: TGTGCCAGCAGTCCGATAGCGGGGGACACAGATACGCAGTATTTT.

This clone has a single count. The chain joins TRBV6-1 to TRBJ2-7; tentative D call: TRBD2 (6 bases). Germline-derived CDR1 and CDR2 are MNHNS and SASEGT. V lost 7 bases and J lost 4, with 8 bases in between. The CDR3 consists of 11 residues. CDR3 DNA sequence: TGTGCCAGCACTCGGGGGTACGAGCAGTACTTC. Translation: CASTRGYEQYF.

The genes are TRBV4-3 and TRBJ2-1, with D possibly being TRBD2 (5 bases). V lost 2 bases and J 0 bases, leaving 17 bases between the germline ends. CDR1 is LGHNA and CDR2 is YSLEER in the germline V gene. The CDR3 contains 18 residues. CDR3 nucleotide sequence: TGCGCCAGCAGCCAAAGTATCCCAGAGCGGAGCTCCTACAATGAGCAGTTCTTC. Amino acids: CASSQSIPERSSYNEQFF.

The genes are TRBV27 and TRBJ2-7; D call uncertain. The CDR3 length is 13 residues. V was pared by 1 base and J by 2 bases, with 6 bases between. Germline assignment: CDR1 MNHEY and CDR2 SMNVEV (reference sequence). CDR3 protein: CASSLYGPYEQYF. CDR3 nucleotides: TGTGCCAGCAGTTTATACGGCCCCTACGAGCAGTACTTC.

The genes are TRBV18 and TRBJ2-7; no firm D call. The V gene lost 2 bases and the J gene lost 0 bases, with 8 bases spanning the gap. CDR1 and CDR2 (germline): KGHSH, LQKENI. The CDR3 sequence is 14 residues long. Here the CDR3 reads CASSPLATSYEQYF. Written as DNA, the CDR3 is TGTGCCAGCTCACCATTAGCCACCTCCTACGAGCAGTACTTC.

V is TRBV7-8 and J is TRBJ1-1, with TRBD1 identical over 7 bases. Germline CDR1 SGHVS, CDR2 FQNEAQ. The CDR3 loop spans 19 amino acids. J was trimmed by 1 base and V by 5 bases; bases with no gene match: 19. The CDR3 DNA reads as TGTGCCAGCAGCGACCAAGGGACAGTGGCCCTTAAGGGGAACACTGAAGCTTTCTTT. Translating it yields CASSDQGTVALKGNTEAFF.

On this clone: Other DNA sequences from this sample encode an identical CDR3 as well. The CDR3 nucleotides are TGTGCCAGCAGTGAGGAGGGGAGCAATCAGCCCCAGCATTTT. Encoded protein: CASSEEGSNQPQHF. This chain uses TRBV2 with TRBJ1-5; TRBD1 is a possible D gene (5 bases). The CDR3 spans 14 residues. CDR1 SNHLY and CDR2 FYNNEI come from the germline V gene. Trimming cost V 3 bases and J 1 base, with 7 bases left between them. The full variable domain, in which reference TRBV2 and TRBJ1-5 provide the parts outside the CDR3, is EPEVTQTPSHQVTQMGQEVILRCVPISNHLYFYWYRQILGQKVEFLVSFYNNEISEKSEIFDDQFSVERPDGSNFTLKIRSTKLEDSAMYFCASSEEGSNQPQHFGDGTRLSIL.

The chain couples TRBV28 to TRBJ2-7; 9 bases are a match to TRBD1. The V gene end was trimmed by 6 bases and the J gene end by 3 bases; junction bases not matched to a gene: 6. CDR1 and CDR2 (germline): MDHEN, SYDVKM. The CDR3 runs to 14 residues. The CDR3 DNA follows: TGTGCCAGCAGCCCGATGGGACAGGGCTACGAGCAGTACTTC. It is translated as CASSPMGQGYEQYF.

The count of this clone is one. This sequence joins TRBV5-8 and TRBJ1-6; 12 positions match TRBD1. The germline CDR1 and CDR2 sequences are SGHTS and YDEGEE. J lost 13 bases, V lost 3 bases, and 8 bases had no gene match. The CDR3 is 15 residues long. CDR3 DNA sequence: TGTGCCAGCAGCTGGGGACAGGGGGCGCTTGCCCCCCTCCACTTT. Protein product: CASSWGQGALAPLHF.

As regards this clone: The identical CDR3 is also encoded by other nucleotide sequences in the sample. The chain links TRBV27 to TRBJ1-5; 8 nucleotides line up with TRBD1. The CDR3 loop spans 14 amino acids. V gave up 6 bases and J gave up 3 bases; unmatched junction bases: 4. The V gene's germline CDR1 is MNHEY and CDR2 SMNVEV (reference sequence). The CDR3 DNA sequence: TGTGCCAGCAGGAAGACAGGGGCCAATCAGCCCCAGCATTTT. Encoded protein: CASRKTGANQPQHF.

In this sample, this clone turned up once. V is TRBV9 and J is TRBJ2-5, with 10 bases identical to TRBD2. The CDR3 runs 15 residues. Germline CDR1 SGDLS, CDR2 YYNGEE. Germline trimming cut 0 bases from V and 4 bases from J; bases unmatched to any gene: 3. CDR3 region: CASSVELAGSETQYF. CDR3 coding DNA: TGTGCCAGCAGCGTAGAACTAGCGGGATCAGAGACCCAGTACTTC.

The chain is built from TRBV5-6 and TRBJ2-5, with a tentative D call TRBD2 (6 bases). Per germline, CDR1 SGHDT and CDR2 YYEEEE. The CDR3 covers 15 residues. V lost 4 bases and J 5 bases, leaving 18 bases between the germline ends. For the CDR3, the DNA is TGTGCCAGCAGCCCGACCCCCTCCAGCGGGGAGACCCAGTACTTC. Residues: CASSPTPSSGETQYF.

V gene TRBV19 combines with J gene TRBJ2-2; TRBD1 is a possible D gene (5 bases). The germline gives CDR1 LNHDA, CDR2 SQIVND (reference sequence). The CDR3 totals 15 residues. Trimming left V 5 bases short and J 4 bases short, with 14 bases between. This CDR3 is CASSPQQVFTGELFF. The CDR3 region has the DNA TGTGCCAGTAGTCCCCAACAGGTATTCACCGGGGAGCTGTTTTTT.

The CDR3 protein is CASSLDGIGDPHTQYF. CDR3 nucleotide sequence: TGTGCCAGCAGCTTGGATGGTATCGGCGATCCCCATACGCAGTATTTT. This chain links TRBV5-4 with TRBJ2-3; D is ambiguous. CDR3 length: 16 amino acids. The V gene's germline CDR1 is SGHNT and CDR2 YYREEE (reference sequence). The V and J ends lost 0 bases and 7 bases respectively, with 18 bases between them.

Regarding this clone: The identical CDR3 is also encoded by other nucleotide sequences in the sample. The rearrangement links TRBV6-5 to TRBJ2-2, with D uncertain. This CDR3 region has 12 residues. Trimming left V 7 bases short and J 0 bases short, with 3 bases between. The germline gives CDR1 MNHEY, CDR2 SVGAGI. CDR3 region: CASTTNTGELFF. The CDR3 nucleotides read TGTGCCAGCACAACGAACACCGGGGAGCTGTTTTTT.

This chain links TRBV27 with TRBJ2-5, with D maybe TRBD2 (5 bases). V lost 6 bases to trimming and J lost 4 bases, with 18 bases between them. CDR3 length equals 15 residues. Germline values: CDR1 MNHEY, CDR2 SMNVEV (reference sequence). The CDR3 protein is CASSTGITSGETQYF. The CDR3 nucleotides are TGTGCCAGCAGCACGGGGATTACCAGTGGAGAGACCCAGTACTTC.